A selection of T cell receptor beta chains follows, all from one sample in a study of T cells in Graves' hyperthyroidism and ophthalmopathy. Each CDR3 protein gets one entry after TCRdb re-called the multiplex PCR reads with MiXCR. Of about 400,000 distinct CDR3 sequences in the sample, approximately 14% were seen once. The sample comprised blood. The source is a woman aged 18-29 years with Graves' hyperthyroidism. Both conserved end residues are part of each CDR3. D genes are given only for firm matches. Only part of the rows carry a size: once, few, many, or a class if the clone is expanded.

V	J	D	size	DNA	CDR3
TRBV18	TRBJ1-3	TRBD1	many	TGTGCCAGCTCACCCGGACAGGGGCCTGGAAACACCATATATTTT	CASSPGQGPGNTIYF
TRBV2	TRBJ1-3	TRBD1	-	TGTGCCAGCAGGCTGACAGGGGTGTACTCTGGAAACACCATATATTTT	CASRLTGVYSGNTIYF
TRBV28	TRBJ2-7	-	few	TGTGTCGCAGCCCCGGACAGTTCCTACGAGCAGTACTTC	CVAAPDSSYEQYF
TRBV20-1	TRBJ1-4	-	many	TGCAGTGCTAGGGTATCCGAAAAACTGTTTTTT	CSARVSEKLFF
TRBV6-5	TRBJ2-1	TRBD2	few	TGTGCCAGCAGTTACTCGCCTAGCGGGAGGTACAATGAGCAGTTCTTC	CASSYSPSGRYNEQFF
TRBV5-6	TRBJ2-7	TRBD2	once	TGTGCCAGCAGCTTCGGACTAGCGGGCCGAGCGGGACCCTACGAGCAGTACTTC	CASSFGLAGRAGPYEQYF
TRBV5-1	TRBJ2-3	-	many	TGCGCCAGCAGCTTGGCCCCAGGGGCAGATACGCAGTATTTT	CASSLAPGADTQYF
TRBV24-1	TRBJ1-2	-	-	TGTGCCACCAGTTCGGACTCAAAAGCCTATGGCTACACCTTC	CATSSDSKAYGYTF
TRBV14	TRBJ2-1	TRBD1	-	TGTGCCAGCAGCCACCGGAACAGGGGGCTCGAGAATGAGCAGTTCTTC	CASSHRNRGLENEQFF
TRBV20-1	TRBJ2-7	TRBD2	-	TGCAGTGCTAGAGAAGGGCTAGCGGGGATCTACGAGCAGTACTTC	CSAREGLAGIYEQYF
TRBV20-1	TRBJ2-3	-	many	TGCAGTGCTAGAGCTCAGGCAGGAAGACCAGATACGCAGTATTTT	CSARAQAGRPDTQYF
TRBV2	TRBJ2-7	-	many	TGTGCAATCAATCAGGTGATTTCCTACGAGCAGTACTTC	CAINQVISYEQYF
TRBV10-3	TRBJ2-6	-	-	TGTGCCATCAGTGAGGGACAGACAAGCTCTGGGGCCAACGTCCTGACTTTC	CAISEGQTSSGANVLTF
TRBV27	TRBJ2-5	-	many	TGTGCCAGCAGGACGGGACAAGAGACCCAGTACTTC	CASRTGQETQYF
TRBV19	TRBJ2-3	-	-	TGTGCCAGTCAAGGTTGGCGATCTAGCACAGATACGCAGTATTTT	CASQGWRSSTDTQYF
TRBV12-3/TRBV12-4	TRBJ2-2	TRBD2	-	TGTGCCAGCATCATCGGACTAGCGGGAGGGTACGGGGAGCTGTTTTTT	CASIIGLAGGYGELFF
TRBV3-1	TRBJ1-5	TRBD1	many	TGTGCCAGCAGCCCCCGACAGGGTGATCAGCCCCAGCATTTT	CASSPRQGDQPQHF
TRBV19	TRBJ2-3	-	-	TGTGCCAGTACCATGGGACACGGGATCACAGATACGCAGTATTTT	CASTMGHGITDTQYF
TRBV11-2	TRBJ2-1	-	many	TGTGCCAGCAGCGCTGGGGGAGGTGGCTACAATGAGCAGTTCTTC	CASSAGGGGYNEQFF
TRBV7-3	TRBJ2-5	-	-	TGTGCCAGCAGCCCCGGGACCGTACTAGGGGAGACCCAGTACTTC	CASSPGTVLGETQYF
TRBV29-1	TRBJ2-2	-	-	TGCAGCGTTGAAGGGGGGAACACCGGGGAGCTGTTTTTT	CSVEGGNTGELFF
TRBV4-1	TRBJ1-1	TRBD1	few	TGCGCCAGCAGCCAAGTCGACAGGGGAGGCACTGAAGCTTTCTTT	CASSQVDRGGTEAFF
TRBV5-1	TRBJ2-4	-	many	TGCGCCAGCAGCTACGGGGAAAACATTCAGTACTTC	CASSYGENIQYF
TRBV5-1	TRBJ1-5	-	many	TGCGCCAGCAGCTTGGGTGGAGACATTGCCAATCAGCCCCAGCATTTT	CASSLGGDIANQPQHF
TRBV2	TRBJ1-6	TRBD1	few	TGTGCCAGCAGTGAAGCCCTAGGACAGGGGAGGCGTTCACCCCTCCACTTT	CASSEALGQGRRSPLHF
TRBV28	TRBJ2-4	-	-	TGTGCCAGCAGCACATCTCTAGCCAAAAACATTCAGTACTTC	CASSTSLAKNIQYF
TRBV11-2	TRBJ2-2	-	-	TGTGCCAGCAGCTCAGGGGCGGGGGTGGACGGGGAGCTGTTTTTT	CASSSGAGVDGELFF
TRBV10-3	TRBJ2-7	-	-	TGTGCCAGTCGTTCCGGGAGCTCCTACGAGCAGTACTTC	CASRSGSSYEQYF
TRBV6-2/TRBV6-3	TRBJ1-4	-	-	TGTGCCAGCAGTTACTCGGGAGACAAACTGTTTTTT	CASSYSGDKLFF
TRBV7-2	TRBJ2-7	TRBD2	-	TGTGCCAGCAGCTTGGGGACTAGCGGGGGGTTGTCGTACGAGCAGTACTTC	CASSLGTSGGLSYEQYF
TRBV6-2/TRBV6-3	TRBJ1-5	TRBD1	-	TGTGCCAGCACTAGGACAGGAGATAGCAATCAGCCCCAGCATTTT	CASTRTGDSNQPQHF
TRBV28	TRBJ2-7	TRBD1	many	TGTGCCAGCAGTTTTAGAGGGGCAGGGGGAAAGGGTGAGCAGTACTTC	CASSFRGAGGKGEQYF
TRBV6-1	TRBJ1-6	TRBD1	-	TGTGCCAGCCGTGAAGGGACAGGGAGTCCACCCCTCCACTTT	CASREGTGSPPLHF
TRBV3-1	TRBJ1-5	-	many	TGTGCCAGCAGCCAAGCCTATAGCAATCAGCCCCAGCATTTT	CASSQAYSNQPQHF
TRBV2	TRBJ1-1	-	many	TGTGCCAGCAACAGGGCGCCGAACACTGAAGCTTTCTTT	CASNRAPNTEAFF
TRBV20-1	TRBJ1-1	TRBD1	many	TGCAGTGCTCTAGCCCTGGGACAGCAGAACACTGAAGCTTTCTTT	CSALALGQQNTEAFF
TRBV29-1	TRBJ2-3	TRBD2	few	TGCAGCGTGATCGGTAGCGGGGTGACGACAGATACGCAGTATTTT	CSVIGSGVTTDTQYF
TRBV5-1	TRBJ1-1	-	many	TGCGCCAGCAGCTTGGCCCTAGGGCCGAACACTGAAGCTTTCTTT	CASSLALGPNTEAFF
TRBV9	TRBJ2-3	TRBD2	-	TGTGCCAGCAGCCCAGCACTAGCGGGCACAGATACGCAGTATTTT	CASSPALAGTDTQYF
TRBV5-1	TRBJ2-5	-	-	TGCGCCAGCAGCTTGGGGGTACTCGGGACCCTGGAGAAGGAGACCCAGTACTTC	CASSLGVLGTLEKETQYF
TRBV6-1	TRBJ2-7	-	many	TGTGCCAGCAGCGACCGGGACCGAGGAGTCTACGAGCAGTACTTC	CASSDRDRGVYEQYF
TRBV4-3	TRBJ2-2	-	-	TGCGCCAGCAGCCAAGATTGGGGGACCGGGGAGCTGTTTTTT	CASSQDWGTGELFF
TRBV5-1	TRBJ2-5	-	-	TGCGCCAGCAGCTTGGGACCCTTCGGGACGGAGACCCAGTACTTC	CASSLGPFGTETQYF
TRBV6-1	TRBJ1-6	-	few	TGTGCCAGCAGTTATAGACCCTGGAACAGGGTATTATCTTCACCCCTCCACTTT	CASSYRPWNRVLSSPLHF
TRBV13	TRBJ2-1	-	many	TGTGCCAGCAGCCCGACCAACCAGTACAATGAGCAGTTCTTC	CASSPTNQYNEQFF
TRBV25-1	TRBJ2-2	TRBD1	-	TGTGCCAGCAGTGGACCGGGACAGATGATCGTGAGGACCGGGGAGCTGTTTTTT	CASSGPGQMIVRTGELFF
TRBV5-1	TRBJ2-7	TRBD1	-	TGCGCCAGCAGGTCCGACAGGGAAATCTCCTACGAGCAGTACTTC	CASRSDREISYEQYF
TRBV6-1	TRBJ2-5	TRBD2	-	TGTGCCAGCAGTGAAGTTAGTAGCGGGAGTCGGGAGACCCAGTACTTC	CASSEVSSGSRETQYF